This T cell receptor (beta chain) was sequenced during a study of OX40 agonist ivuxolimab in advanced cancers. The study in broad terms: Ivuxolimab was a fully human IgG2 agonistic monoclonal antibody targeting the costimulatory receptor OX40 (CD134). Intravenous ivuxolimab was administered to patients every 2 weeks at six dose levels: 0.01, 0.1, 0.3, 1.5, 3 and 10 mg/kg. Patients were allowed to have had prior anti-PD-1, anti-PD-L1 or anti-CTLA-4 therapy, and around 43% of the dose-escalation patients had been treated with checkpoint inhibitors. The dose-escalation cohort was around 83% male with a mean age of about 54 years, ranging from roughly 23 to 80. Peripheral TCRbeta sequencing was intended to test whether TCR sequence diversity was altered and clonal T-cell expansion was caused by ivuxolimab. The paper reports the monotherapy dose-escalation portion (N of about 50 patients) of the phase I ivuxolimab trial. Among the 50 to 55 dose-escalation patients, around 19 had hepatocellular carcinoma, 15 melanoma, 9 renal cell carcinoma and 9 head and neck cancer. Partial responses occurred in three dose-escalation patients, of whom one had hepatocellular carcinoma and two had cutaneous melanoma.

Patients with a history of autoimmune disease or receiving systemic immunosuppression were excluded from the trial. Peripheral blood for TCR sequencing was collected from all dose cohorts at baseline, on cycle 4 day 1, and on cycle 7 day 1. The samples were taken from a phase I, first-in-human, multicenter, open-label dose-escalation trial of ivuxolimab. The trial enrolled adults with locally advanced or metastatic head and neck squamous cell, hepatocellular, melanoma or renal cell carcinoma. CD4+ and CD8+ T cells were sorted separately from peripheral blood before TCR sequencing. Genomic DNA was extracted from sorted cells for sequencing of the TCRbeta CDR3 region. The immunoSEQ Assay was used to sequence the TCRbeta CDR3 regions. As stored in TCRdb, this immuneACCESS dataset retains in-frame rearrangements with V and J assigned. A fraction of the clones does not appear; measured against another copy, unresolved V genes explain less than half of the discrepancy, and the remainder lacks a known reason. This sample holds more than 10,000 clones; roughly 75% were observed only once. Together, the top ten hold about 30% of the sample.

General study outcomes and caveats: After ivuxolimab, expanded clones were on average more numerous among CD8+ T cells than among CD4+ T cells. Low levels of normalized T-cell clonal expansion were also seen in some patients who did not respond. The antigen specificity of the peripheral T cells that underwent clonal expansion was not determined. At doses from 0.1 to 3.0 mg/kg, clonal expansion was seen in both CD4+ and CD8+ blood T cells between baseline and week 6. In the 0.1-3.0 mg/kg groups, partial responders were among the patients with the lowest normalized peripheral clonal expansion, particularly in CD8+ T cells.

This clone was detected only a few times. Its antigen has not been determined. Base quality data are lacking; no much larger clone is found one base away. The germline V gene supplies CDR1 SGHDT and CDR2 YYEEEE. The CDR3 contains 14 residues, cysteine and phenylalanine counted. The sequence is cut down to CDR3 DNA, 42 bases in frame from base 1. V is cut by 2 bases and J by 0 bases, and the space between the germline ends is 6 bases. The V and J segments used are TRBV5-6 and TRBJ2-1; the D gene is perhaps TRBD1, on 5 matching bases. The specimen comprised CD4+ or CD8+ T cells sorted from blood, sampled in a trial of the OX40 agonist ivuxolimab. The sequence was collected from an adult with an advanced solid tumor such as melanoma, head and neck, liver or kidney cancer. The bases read TGTGCCAGCAGCTTACAGGCCTCCTACAATGAGCAGTTCTTC. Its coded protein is CASSLQASYNEQFF.